Included here is one TCR beta chain sequence, with context. The target antigen is unknown. Reverse transcription of roughly 0.5 to 1 ug RNA was carried out with random hexamers. It was immunoSEQ multiplex PCR that amplified TCR beta CDR3 across 54 Vbeta and 13 Jbeta. A single record per CDR3 protein comes from TCRdb applying MiXCR to the immunoSEQ multiplex PCR reads. The sample carries a few hundred thousand distinct CDR3 sequences, around 83% recorded once. This record comes from a study of CD8 T cells in Susac syndrome. Findings and caveats of the study: Individuals included in the TCR sequencing and HLA analysis were acknowledged by the study to be relatively few in number.

FACS enriched CD8+ TEMRA cells, while bulk CD8+ and CD4+ were negatively isolated. Germline CDR1 and CDR2: SNHLY and FYNNEI. Trimming left V 6 bases short and J 3 bases short, with 13 bases between. The CDR3 is made up of 14 amino acids. This TCR was recovered from a human donor with multiple sclerosis. The J gene is TRBJ2-3, the V gene TRBV2, with D perhaps being TRBD1 or TRBD2 (5 bases each). The sequenced sample was CD8+ T cells from PBMCs. Here the CDR3 reads CASRGPFGTDTQYF. CDR3 coding DNA: TGTGCCAGCAGGGGACCTTTTGGGACAGATACGCAGTATTTT.